The 4 T cell receptor beta chains given below trace back to one sample, sequenced in a study of control samples from healthy donors and cancer patients. The data were produced by immunoSEQ multiplex PCR, yet TCRdb's version contains in-frame clones alone and is incomplete. The sample holds more than 95,000 clones, approximately 84% seen once. The material sequenced was blood. Source of these receptors: a man aged 18 to 29 in good health.

With regard to this clone: This may come from a read error, since a much larger clone is one base off. This sample also contains other DNA sequences that code for the same CDR3. V usage is TRBV2 and J usage is TRBJ2-2, with D perhaps assigned TRBD1 or TRBD2 (5 bases each). CDR3 size: 14 residues. V shed 4 bases and J shed 6 bases, with 12 bases lying between them. Germline V gene lookup returns CDR1 SNHLY and CDR2 FYNNEI. CDR3 residues: CASSVEGWSGELFF. The CDR3 coding sequence is TGTGCCAGCAGTGTTGAGGGGTGGTCCGGGGAGCTGTTTTTT.

The chain is built from TRBV24-1 and TRBJ2-1; D might be TRBD1 or TRBD2, each matching 7 bases. The CDR3 is 17 residues long. CDR1 KGHDR and CDR2 SFDVKD come from the germline V gene. Trimming removed 5 bases at V and 7 bases at J, with 23 bases between. CDR3 bases: TGTGCCACCAGTGGCCCAAGGTCAGGGGGAGGGTCAAATGAGCAGTTCTTC. Translation gives CATSGPRSGGGSNEQFF.

The gene calls are TRBV4-3 and TRBJ2-5, with 8 positions matching TRBD2. The CDR3 has 17 residues. The trim removed 7 bases at V and 2 bases at J, leaving 15 bases unmatched. Germline values: CDR1 LGHNA, CDR2 YSLEER. CDR3 amino acids: CASIPNSLAGQQETQYF. The CDR3 nucleotides read TGCGCCAGCATCCCAAATAGTCTAGCGGGCCAGCAAGAGACCCAGTACTTC.

V usage is TRBV19 and J usage is TRBJ2-7, with 14 nucleotides matching TRBD2. The germline V gene has CDR1 LNHDA and CDR2 SQIVND (reference sequence). The trim removed 5 bases at V and 7 bases at J, leaving 4 bases unmatched. CDR3 length equals 14 residues. The CDR3 spells CASSVGLAGDEQYF. The CDR3 DNA sequence: TGTGCCAGTAGTGTGGGACTAGCGGGAGATGAGCAGTACTTC.